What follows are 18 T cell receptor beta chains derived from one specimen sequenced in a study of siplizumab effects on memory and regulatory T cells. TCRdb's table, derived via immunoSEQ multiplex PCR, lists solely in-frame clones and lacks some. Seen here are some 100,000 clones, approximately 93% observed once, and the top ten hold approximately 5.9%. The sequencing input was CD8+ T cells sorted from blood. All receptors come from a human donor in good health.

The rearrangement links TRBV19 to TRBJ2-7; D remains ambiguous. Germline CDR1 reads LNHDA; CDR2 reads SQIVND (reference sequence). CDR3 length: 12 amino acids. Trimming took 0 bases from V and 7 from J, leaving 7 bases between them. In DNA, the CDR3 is TGTGCCAGTAGTATAGATCCGCGGGAGCAGTACTTC. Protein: CASSIDPREQYF.

The CDR3 loop is CASSPGEGAYEQYF. The CDR3 DNA is TGTGCCAGCAGCCCCGGTGAGGGGGCCTACGAGCAGTACTTC. The V and J genes are TRBV5-6 and TRBJ2-7, with a weak D call TRBD1 (6 bases). Germline V CDR1 and CDR2: SGHDT, YYEEEE. CDR3 length: 14 amino acids. V was trimmed by 4 bases and J by 2 bases, leaving 13 bases between them.

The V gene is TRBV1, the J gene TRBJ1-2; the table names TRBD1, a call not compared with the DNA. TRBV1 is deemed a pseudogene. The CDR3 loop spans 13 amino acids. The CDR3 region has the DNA TGCACCAGCAGCAGAGGACAGAACTATGGCTACACCTTC. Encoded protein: CTSSRGQNYGYTF.

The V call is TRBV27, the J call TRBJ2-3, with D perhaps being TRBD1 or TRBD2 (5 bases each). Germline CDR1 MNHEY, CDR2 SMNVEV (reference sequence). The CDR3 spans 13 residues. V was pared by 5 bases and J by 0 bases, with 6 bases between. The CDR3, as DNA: TGTGCCAGCAGTAGGGACAGCACAGATACGCAGTATTTT. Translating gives CASSRDSTDTQYF.

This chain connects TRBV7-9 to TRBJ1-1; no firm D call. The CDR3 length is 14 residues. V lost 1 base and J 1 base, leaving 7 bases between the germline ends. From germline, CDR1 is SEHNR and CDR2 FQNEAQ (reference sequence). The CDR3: CASSLVRENTEAFF. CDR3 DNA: TGTGCCAGCAGCTTAGTCCGGGAGAACACTGAAGCTTTCTTT.

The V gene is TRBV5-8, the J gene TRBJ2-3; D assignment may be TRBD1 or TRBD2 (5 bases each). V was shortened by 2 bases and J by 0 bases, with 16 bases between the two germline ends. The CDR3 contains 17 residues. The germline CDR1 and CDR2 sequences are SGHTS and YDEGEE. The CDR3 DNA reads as TGTGCCAGCAGCTTTCGAGACAGACTACGTAGCACAGATACGCAGTATTTT. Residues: CASSFRDRLRSTDTQYF.

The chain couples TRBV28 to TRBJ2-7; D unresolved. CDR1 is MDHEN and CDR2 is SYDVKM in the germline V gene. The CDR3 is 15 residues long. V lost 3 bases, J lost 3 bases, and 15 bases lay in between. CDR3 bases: TGTGCCAGCAGTTTCCCGGCGGAGACCTTCTACGAGCAGTACTTC. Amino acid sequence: CASSFPAETFYEQYF.

The CDR3 region has the DNA TGTGCCAGCAGCTTAGAAACAGGGGTTGGGTATGGCTACACCTTC. This sequence encodes CASSLETGVGYGYTF. V gene TRBV7-2 combines with J gene TRBJ1-2, with 7 bases identical to TRBD1. In germline, CDR1 is SGHTA, CDR2 FQGNSA. This CDR3 has 15 amino acids. V gave up 1 base and J gave up 5 bases; unmatched junction bases: 7.

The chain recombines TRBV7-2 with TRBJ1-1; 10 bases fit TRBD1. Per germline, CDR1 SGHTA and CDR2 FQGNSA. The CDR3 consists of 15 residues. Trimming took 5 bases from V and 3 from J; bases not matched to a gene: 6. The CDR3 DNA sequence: TGTGCCAGCAGCGGGCGACAGGGGGCGTACACTGAAGCTTTCTTT. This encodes CASSGRQGAYTEAFF.

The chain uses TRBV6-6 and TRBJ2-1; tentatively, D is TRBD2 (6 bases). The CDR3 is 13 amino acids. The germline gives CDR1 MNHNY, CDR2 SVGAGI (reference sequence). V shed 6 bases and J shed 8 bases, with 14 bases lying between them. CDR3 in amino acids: CASRGLNLDEQFF. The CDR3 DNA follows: TGTGCCAGCAGGGGACTGAACCTCGATGAGCAGTTCTTC.

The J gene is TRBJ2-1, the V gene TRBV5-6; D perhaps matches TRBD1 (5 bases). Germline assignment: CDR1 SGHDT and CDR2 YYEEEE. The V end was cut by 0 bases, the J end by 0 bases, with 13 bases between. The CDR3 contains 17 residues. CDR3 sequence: CASSLGTTVSSYNEQFF. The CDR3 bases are TGTGCCAGCAGCTTGGGAACGACAGTCAGCTCCTACAATGAGCAGTTCTTC.

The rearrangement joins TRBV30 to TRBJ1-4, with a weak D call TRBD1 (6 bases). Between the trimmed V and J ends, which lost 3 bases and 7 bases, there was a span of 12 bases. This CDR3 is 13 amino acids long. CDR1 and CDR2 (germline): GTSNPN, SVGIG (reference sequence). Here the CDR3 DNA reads TGTGCCTGGAGAGAAACAGGGCCTGAAAAACTGTTTTTT. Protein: CAWRETGPEKLFF.

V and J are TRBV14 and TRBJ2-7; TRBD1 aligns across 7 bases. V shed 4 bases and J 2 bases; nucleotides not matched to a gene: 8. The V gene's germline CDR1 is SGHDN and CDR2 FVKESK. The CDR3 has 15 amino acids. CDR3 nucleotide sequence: TGTGCCAGCAGCCTCCGGGACAGCCATGCCTACGAGCAGTACTTC. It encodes CASSLRDSHAYEQYF. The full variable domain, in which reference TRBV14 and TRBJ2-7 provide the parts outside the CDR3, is EAGVTQFPSHSVIEKGQTVTLRCDPISGHDNLYWYRRVMGKEIKFLLHFVKESKQDESGMPNNRFLAERTGGTYSTLKVQPAELEDSGVYFCASSLRDSHAYEQYFGPGTRLTVT.

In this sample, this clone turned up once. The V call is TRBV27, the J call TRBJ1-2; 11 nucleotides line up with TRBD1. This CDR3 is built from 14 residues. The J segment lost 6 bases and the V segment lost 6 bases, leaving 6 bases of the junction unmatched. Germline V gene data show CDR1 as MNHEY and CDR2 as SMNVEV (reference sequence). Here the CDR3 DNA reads TGTGCCAGCAGCCCGGACAGGGGGCGGGATGGCTACACCTTC. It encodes CASSPDRGRDGYTF.

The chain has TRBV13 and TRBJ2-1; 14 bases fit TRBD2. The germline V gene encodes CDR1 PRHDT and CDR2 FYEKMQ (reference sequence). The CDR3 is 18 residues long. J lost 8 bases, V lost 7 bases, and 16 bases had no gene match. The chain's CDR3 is CASTQGLAGESGIDEQFF. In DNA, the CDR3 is TGTGCCAGCACCCAGGGACTAGCGGGAGAATCGGGAATCGATGAGCAGTTCTTC. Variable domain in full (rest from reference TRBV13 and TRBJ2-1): AAGVIQSPRHLIKEKRETATLKCYPIPRHDTVYWYQQGPGQDPQFLISFYEKMQSDKGSIPDRFSAQQFSDYHSELNMSSLELGDSALYFCASTQGLAGESGIDEQFFGPGTRLTVL.

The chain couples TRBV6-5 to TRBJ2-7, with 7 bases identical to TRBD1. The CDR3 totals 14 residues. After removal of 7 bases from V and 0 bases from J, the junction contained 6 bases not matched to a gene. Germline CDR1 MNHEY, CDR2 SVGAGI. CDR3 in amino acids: CASTSGGYSYEQYF. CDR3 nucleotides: TGTGCCAGCACCTCAGGGGGTTACTCCTACGAGCAGTACTTC.

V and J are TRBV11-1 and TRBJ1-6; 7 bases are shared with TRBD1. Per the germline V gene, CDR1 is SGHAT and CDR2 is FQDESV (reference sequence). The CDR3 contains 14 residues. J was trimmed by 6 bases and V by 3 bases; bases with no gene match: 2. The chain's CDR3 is CASSLTGTNSPLHF. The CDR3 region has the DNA TGTGCCAGCAGCTTGACAGGGACTAATTCACCCCTCCACTTT.

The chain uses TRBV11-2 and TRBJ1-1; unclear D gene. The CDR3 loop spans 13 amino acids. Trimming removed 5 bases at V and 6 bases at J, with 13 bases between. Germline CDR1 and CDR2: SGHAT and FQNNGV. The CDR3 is CASSPPGPAEAFF. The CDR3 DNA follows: TGTGCCAGCAGCCCTCCTGGGCCTGCTGAAGCTTTCTTT.